The sequence of this T cell receptor (beta chain) was determined in a study of blood T cell repertoires in COVID-19. The J segment lost 4 bases and the V segment lost 3 bases, leaving 7 bases of the junction unmatched. Germline V CDR1 and CDR2: MDHEN, SYDVKM. CDR3 size: 15 residues. Authors' processing steps: Reference gene primer amplification in the assay estimated nucleated cell counts. Clones were sequenced by immunoSEQ multiplex PCR, and TCRdb holds only the in-frame ones, with some missing. V, J and clone size derive from that table, while D and trimming were established from the DNA sequence. The table lists 150,000 or so clones, roughly 86% of them singletons, with about 16% in the top ten.

Specimen: peripheral blood. The receptor was isolated from a human donor with acute or convalescent COVID-19. The donor label of this sample is uncertain. The chain recombines TRBV28 with TRBJ1-2, with TRBD1 identical over 8 bases. CDR3 sequence reads: CASSFGDRKIYGYTF. The DNA for the CDR3 is TGTGCCAGCAGTTTTGGGGACAGGAAAATCTATGGCTACACCTTC.